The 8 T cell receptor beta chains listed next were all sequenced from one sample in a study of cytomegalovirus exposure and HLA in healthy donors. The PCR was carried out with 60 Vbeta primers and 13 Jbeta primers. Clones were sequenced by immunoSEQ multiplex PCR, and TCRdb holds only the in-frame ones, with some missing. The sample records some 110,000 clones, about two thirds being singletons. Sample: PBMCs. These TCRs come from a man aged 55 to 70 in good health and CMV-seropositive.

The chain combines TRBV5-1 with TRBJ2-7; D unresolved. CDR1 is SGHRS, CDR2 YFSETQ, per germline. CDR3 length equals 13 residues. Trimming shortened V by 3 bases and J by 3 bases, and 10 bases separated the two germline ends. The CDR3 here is CASSYTTDYEQYF. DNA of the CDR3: TGCGCCAGCAGCTACACAACCGACTACGAGCAGTACTTC.

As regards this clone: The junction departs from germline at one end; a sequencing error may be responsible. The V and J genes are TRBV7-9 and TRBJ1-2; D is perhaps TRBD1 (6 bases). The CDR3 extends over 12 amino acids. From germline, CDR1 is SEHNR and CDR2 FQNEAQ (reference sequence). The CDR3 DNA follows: TGTGCCAGCAGCGGGGGCAGCCGTGGCTACCCCTTC. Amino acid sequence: CASSGGSRGYPF.

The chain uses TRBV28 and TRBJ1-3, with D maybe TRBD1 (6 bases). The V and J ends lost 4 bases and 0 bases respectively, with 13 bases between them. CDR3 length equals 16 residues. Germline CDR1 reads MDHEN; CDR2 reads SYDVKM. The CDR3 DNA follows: TGTGCCAGCAGTTCCCCGGGACACTTCTCTGGAAACACCATATATTTT. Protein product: CASSSPGHFSGNTIYF.

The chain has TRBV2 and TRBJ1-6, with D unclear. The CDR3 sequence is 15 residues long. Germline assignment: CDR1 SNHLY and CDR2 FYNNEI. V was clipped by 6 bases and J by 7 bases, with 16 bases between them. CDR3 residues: CASSGGRQPNSPLHF. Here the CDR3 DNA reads TGTGCCAGCAGCGGAGGGAGACAACCCAATTCACCCCTCCACTTT.

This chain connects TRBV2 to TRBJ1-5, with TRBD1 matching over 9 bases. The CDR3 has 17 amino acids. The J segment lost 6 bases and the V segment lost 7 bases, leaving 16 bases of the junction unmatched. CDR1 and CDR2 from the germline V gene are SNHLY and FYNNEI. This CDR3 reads CASNPGQGNIWGQPQHF. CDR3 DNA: TGTGCCAGCAATCCGGGACAGGGTAATATCTGGGGTCAGCCCCAGCATTTT.

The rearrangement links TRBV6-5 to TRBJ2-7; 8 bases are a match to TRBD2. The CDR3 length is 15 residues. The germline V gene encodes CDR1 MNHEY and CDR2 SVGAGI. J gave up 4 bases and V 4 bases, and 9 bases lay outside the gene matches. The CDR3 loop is CASSSPGGEIYEQYF. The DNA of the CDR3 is TGTGCCAGCAGTTCGCCCGGGGGGGAGATTTACGAGCAGTACTTC.

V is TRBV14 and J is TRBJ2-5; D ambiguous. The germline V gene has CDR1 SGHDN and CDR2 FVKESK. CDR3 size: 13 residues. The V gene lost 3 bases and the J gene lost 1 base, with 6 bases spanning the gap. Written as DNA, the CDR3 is TGTGCCAGCAGCCAGGGCCGCCAAGAGACCCAGTACTTC. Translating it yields CASSQGRQETQYF.

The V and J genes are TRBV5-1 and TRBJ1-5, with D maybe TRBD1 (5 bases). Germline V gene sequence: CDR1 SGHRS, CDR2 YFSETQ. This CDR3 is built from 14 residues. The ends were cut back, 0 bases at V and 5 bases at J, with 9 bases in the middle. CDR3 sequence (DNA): TGCGCCAGCAGCTTGGCATGGGGGGATCAGCCCCAGCATTTT. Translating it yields CASSLAWGDQPQHF.